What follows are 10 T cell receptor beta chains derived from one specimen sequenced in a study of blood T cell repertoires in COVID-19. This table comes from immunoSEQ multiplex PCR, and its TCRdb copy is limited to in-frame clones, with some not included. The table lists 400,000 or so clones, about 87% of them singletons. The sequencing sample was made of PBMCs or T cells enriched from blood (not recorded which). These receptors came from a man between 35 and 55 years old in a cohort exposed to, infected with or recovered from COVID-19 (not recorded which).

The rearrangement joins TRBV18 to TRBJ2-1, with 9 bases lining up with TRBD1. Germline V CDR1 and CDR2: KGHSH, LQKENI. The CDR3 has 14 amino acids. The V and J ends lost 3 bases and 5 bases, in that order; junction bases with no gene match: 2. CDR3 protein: CASSPGTGNNEQFF. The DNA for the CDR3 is TGTGCCAGCTCACCCGGGACAGGGAACAATGAGCAGTTCTTC.

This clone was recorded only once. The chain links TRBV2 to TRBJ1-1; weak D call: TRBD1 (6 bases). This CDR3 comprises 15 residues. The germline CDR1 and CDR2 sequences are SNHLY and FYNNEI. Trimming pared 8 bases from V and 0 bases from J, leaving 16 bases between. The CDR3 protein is CASQKMAGVNTEAFF. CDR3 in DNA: TGTGCCAGCCAAAAGATGGCAGGGGTGAACACTGAAGCTTTCTTT.

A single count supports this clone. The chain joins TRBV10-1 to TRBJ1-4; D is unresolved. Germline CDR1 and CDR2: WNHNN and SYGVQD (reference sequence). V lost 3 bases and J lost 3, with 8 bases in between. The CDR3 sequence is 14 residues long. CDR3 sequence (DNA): TGCGCCAGCAGTGAAGGAGGGTCTAATGAAAAACTGTTTTTT. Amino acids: CASSEGGSNEKLFF.

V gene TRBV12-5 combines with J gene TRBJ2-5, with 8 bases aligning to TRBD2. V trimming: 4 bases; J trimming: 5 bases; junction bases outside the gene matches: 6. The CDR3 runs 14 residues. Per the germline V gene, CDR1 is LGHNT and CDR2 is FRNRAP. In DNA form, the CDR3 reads TGTGCTAGTGGTTCTTCCAGACTAGCGGAGACCCAGTACTTC. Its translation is CASGSSRLAETQYF.

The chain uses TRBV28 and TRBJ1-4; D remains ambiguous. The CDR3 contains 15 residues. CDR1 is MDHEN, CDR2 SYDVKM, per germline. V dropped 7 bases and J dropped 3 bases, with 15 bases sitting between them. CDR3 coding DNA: TGTGCCAGCAACACCGAGGGTTCGGCTAATGAAAAACTGTTTTTT. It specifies CASNTEGSANEKLFF.

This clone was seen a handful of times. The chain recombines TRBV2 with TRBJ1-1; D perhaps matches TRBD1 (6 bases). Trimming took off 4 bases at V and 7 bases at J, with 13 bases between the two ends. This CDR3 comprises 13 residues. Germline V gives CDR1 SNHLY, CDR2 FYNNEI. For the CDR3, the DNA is TGTGCCAGCAGTGGCCTGGGACAAGGTGAAGCTTTCTTT. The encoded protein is CASSGLGQGEAFF.

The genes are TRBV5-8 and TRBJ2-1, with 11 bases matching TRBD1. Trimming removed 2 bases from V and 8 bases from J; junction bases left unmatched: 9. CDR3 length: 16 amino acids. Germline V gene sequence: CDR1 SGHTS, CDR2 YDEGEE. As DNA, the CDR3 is TGTGCCAGCAGCTTAACCGGGACAGGGGGTCGGGATGAGCAGTTCTTC. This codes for CASSLTGTGGRDEQFF.

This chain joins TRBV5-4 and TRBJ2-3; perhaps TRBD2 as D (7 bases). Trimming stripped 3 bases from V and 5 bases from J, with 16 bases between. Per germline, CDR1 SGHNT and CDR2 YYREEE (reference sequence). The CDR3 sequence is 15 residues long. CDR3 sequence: CASSYEGGAGDTQYF. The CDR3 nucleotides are TGTGCCAGCAGCTATGAGGGGGGGGCGGGAGATACGCAGTATTTT.

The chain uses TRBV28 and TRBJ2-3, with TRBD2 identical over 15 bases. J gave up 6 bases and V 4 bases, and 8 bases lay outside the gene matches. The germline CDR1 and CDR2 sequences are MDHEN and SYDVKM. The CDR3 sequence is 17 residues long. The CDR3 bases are TGTGCCAGCAGTTCTTCCGGACTAGCGGGAGGGCCGGATACGCAGTATTTT. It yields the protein CASSSSGLAGGPDTQYF.

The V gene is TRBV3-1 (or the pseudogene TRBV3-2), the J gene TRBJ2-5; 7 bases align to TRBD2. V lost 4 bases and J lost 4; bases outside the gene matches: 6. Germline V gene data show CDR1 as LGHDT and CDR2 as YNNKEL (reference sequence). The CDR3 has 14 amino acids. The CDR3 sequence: CASSLTSLGETQYF. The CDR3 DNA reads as TGTGCCAGCAGCCTGACTAGCCTAGGAGAGACCCAGTACTTC.